This T cell receptor (beta chain) was found in a study of cytomegalovirus exposure and HLA in healthy donors. General study points: The authors later linked a missense DCLRE1C variant to TCR beta V- and J-gene trimming.

Germline V gene data show CDR1 as SEHNR and CDR2 as FQNEAQ (reference sequence). The CDR3 totals 19 residues. V shed 2 bases and J 6 bases; nucleotides not matched to a gene: 19. It was with 60 Vbeta and 13 Jbeta primers that the PCR ran. Clones were read by immunoSEQ multiplex PCR, and TCRdb kept only the in-frame ones, dropping some. The sample has 150,000 to 200,000 clones, approximately 78% seen once. Comments on this clone: No antigen is known for it.

The sequencing sample was made of PBMCs. The sequence derives from a woman in her 30s in good health and CMV-seropositive. The V gene is TRBV7-9, the J gene TRBJ1-2; 9 bases align to TRBD1. CDR3: CASSLKGLTDRGSGNGYTF. CDR3 nucleotides: TGTGCCAGCAGCTTAAAGGGACTTACGGACAGGGGTAGTGGGAATGGCTACACCTTC.